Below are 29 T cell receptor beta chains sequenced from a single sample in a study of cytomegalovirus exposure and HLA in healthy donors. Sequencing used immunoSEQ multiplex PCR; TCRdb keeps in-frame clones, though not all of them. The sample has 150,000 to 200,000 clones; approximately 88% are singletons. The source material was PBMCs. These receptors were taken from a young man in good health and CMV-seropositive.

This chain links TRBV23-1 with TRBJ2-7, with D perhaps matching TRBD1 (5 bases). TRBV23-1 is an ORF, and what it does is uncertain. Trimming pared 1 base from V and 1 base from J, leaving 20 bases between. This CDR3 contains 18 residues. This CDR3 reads CASSQCETDIISSYEQYF. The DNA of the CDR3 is TGCGCCAGCAGTCAATGTGAGACAGACATTATATCGTCCTACGAGCAGTACTTC.

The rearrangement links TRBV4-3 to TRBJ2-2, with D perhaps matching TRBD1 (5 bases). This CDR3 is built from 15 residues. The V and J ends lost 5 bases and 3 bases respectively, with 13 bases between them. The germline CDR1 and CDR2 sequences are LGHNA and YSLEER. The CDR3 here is CASSGQGHHTGELFF. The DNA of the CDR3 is TGCGCCAGCAGCGGGCAGGGCCATCACACCGGGGAGCTGTTTTTT.

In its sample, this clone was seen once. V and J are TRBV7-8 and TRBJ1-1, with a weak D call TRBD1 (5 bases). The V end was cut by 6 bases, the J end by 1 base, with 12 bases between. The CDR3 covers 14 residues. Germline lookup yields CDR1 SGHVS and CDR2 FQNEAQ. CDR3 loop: CASSRDQGNTEAFF. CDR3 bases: TGTGCCAGCAGTAGAGATCAGGGGAACACTGAAGCTTTCTTT.

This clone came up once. CDR3 sequence (DNA): TGTGCCAGCAGTTCCCTTGCGGCCACCGGGGAGCTGTTTTTT. Translated, it gives CASSSLAATGELFF. The V and J genes are TRBV6-6 and TRBJ2-2; no clear D gene. The V and J ends lost 4 bases and 4 bases respectively, with 10 bases between them. The CDR3 has 14 amino acids. The germline V gene encodes CDR1 MNHNY and CDR2 SVGAGI (reference sequence).

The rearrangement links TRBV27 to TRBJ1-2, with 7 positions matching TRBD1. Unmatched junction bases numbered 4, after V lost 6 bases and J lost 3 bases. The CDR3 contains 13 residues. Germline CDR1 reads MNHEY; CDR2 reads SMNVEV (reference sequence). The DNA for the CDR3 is TGTGCCAGCAGGGGACAGTCTCACTATGGCTACACCTTC. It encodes CASRGQSHYGYTF.

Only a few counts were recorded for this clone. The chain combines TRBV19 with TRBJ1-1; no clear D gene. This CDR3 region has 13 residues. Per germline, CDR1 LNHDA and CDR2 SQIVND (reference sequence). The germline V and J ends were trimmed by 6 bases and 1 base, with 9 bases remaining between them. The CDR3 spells CASSEQKNTEAFF. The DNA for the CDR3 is TGTGCCAGTAGCGAACAAAAGAACACTGAAGCTTTCTTT.

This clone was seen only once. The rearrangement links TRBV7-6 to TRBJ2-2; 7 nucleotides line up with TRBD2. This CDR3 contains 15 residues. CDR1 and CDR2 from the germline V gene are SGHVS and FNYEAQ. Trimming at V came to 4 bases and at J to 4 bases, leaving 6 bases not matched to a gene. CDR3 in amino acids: CASSSPLAATGELFF. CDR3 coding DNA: TGTGCCAGCAGCTCACCTCTAGCGGCCACCGGGGAGCTGTTTTTT.

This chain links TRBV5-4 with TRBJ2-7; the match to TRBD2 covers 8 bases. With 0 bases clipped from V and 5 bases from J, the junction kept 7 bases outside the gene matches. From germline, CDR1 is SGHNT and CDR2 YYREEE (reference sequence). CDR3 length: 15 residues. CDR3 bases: TGTGCCAGCAGCTTGGGAGGGACTAGGCCCAACGAGCAGTACTTC. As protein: CASSLGGTRPNEQYF.

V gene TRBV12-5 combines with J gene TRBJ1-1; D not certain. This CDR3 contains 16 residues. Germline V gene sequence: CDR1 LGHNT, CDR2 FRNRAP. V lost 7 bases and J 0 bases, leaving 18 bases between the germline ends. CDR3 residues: CASAITLTFMNTEAFF. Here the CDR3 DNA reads TGTGCTAGTGCCATAACCCTGACATTCATGAACACTGAAGCTTTCTTT.

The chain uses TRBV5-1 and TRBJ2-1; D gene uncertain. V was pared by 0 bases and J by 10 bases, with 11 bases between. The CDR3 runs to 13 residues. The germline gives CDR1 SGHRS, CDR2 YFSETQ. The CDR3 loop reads CASSLGTTLEQFF. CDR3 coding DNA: TGCGCCAGCAGCTTGGGAACTACCCTAGAGCAGTTCTTC.

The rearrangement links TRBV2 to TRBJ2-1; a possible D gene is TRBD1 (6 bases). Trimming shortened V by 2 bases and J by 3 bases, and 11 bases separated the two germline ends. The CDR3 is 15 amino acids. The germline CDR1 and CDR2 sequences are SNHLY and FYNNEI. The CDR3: CASSEPDSYYNEQFF. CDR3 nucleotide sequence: TGTGCCAGCAGTGAACCGGACAGCTACTACAATGAGCAGTTCTTC.

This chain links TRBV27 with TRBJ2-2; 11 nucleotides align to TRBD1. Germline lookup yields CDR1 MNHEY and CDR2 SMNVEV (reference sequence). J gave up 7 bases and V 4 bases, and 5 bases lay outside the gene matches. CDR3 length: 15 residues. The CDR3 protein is CASSSWTGGHGELFF. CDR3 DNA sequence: TGTGCCAGCAGTTCTTGGACAGGGGGCCACGGGGAGCTGTTTTTT.

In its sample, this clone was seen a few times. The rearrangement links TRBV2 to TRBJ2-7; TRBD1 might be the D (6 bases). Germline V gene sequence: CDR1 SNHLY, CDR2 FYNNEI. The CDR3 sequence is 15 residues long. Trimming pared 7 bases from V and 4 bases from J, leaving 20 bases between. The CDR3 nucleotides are TGTGCCAGCATGGTCGGGCAGGGGTTCGTGTACGAGCAGTACTTC. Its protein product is CASMVGQGFVYEQYF.

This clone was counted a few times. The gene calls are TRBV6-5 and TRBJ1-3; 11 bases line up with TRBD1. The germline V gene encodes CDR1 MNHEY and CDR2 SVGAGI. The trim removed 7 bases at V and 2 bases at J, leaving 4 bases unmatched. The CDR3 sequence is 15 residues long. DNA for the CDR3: TGTGCCAGCATGGGACAGGGGGTTGCTGGAAACACCATATATTTT. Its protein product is CASMGQGVAGNTIYF.

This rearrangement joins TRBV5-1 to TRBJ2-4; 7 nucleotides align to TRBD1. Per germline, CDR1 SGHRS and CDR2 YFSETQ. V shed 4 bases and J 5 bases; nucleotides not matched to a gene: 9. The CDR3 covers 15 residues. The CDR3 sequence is CASSIPGQSQNIQYF. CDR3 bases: TGCGCCAGCAGCATCCCGGGACAGTCCCAAAACATTCAGTACTTC.

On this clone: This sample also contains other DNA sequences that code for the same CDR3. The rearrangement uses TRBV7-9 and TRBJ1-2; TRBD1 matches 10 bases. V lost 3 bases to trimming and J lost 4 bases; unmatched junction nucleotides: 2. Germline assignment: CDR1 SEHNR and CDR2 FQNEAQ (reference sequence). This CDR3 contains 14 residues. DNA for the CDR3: TGTGCCAGCAGCTTGGGACAGGGGTCCTATGGCTACACCTTC. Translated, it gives CASSLGQGSYGYTF.

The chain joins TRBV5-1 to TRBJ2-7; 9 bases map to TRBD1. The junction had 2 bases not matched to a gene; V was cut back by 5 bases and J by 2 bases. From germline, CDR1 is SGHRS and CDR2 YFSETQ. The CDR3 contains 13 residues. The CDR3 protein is CASRQGAPYEQYF. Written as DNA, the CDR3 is TGCGCCAGCAGACAGGGGGCCCCCTACGAGCAGTACTTC.

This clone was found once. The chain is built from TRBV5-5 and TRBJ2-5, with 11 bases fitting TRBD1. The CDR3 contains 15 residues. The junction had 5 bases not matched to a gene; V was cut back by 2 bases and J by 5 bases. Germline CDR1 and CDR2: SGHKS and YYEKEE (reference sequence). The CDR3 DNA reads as TGTGCCAGCAGCTTTAGGACAGGGGGCAGCGAGACCCAGTACTTC. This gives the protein CASSFRTGGSETQYF.

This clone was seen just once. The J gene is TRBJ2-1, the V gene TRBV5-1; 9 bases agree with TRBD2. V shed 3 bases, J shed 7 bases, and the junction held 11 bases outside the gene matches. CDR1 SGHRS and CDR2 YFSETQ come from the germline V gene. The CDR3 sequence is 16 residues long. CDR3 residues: CASSSLGSGSMNEQFF. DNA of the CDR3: TGCGCCAGCAGCTCTCTCGGTAGCGGGAGCATGAATGAGCAGTTCTTC. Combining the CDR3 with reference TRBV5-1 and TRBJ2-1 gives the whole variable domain KAGVTQTPRYLIKTRGQQVTLSCSPISGHRSVSWYQQTPGQGLQFLFEYFSETQRNKGNFPGRFSGRQFSNSRSEMNVSTLELGDSALYLCASSSLGSGSMNEQFFGPGTRLTVL.

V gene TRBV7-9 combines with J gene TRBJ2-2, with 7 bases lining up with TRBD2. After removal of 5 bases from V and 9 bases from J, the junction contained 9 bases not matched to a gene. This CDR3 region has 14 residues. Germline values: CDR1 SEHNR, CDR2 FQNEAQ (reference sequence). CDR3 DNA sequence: TGTGCCAGCAGCCGACTAGCCGGGTGGCGGGAGCTGTTTTTT. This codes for CASSRLAGWRELFF.

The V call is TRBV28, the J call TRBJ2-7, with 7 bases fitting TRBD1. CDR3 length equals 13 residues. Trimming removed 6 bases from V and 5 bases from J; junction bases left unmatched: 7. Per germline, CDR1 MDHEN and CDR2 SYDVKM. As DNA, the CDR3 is TGTGCCAGCAGCTCTACAGGGGACCACGAGCAGTACTTC. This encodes CASSSTGDHEQYF.

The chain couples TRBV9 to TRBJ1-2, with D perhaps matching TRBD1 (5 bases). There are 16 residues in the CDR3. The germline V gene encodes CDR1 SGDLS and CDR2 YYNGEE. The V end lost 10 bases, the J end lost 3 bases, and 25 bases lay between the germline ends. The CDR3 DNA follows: TGTGCCGCGGGGCCCGGATGGGGTGCCATACACTATGGCTACACCTTC. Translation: CAAGPGWGAIHYGYTF.

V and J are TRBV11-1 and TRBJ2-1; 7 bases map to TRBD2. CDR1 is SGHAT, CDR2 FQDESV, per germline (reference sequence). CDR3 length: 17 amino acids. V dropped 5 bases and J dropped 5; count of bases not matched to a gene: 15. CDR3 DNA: TGTGCCAGCAGCCAAGGCACGGCGGGAGTATTGCACAATGAGCAGTTCTTC. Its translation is CASSQGTAGVLHNEQFF.

The CDR3 loop is CASSYVGGQGQETQYF. Written as DNA, the CDR3 is TGTGCCAGCAGTTACGTTGGAGGACAGGGCCAAGAGACCCAGTACTTC. The chain carries TRBV6-5 and TRBJ2-5; 8 bases are shared with TRBD1. CDR1 MNHEY and CDR2 SVGAGI come from the germline V gene. The CDR3 consists of 16 residues. J gave up 1 base and V 2 bases, and 6 bases lay outside the gene matches.

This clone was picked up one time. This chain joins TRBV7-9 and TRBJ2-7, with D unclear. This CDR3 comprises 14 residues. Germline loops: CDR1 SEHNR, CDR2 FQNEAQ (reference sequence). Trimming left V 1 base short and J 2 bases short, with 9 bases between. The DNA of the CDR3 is TGTGCCAGCAGCTTAGACGAGGTAACCTACGAGCAGTACTTC. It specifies CASSLDEVTYEQYF.

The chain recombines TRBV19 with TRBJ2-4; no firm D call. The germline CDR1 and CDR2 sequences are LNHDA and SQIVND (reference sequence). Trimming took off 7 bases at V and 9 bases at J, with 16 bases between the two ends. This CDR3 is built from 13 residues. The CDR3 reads CASTDPLTGIQYF. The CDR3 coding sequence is TGTGCCAGTACCGACCCCCTTACGGGCATTCAGTACTTC.

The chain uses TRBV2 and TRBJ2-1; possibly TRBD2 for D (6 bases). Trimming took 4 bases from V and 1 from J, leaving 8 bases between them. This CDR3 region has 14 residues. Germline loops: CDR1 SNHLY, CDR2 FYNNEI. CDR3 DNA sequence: TGTGCCAGCAGTGGCGGAGGGTCCTACAATGAGCAGTTCTTC. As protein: CASSGGGSYNEQFF.

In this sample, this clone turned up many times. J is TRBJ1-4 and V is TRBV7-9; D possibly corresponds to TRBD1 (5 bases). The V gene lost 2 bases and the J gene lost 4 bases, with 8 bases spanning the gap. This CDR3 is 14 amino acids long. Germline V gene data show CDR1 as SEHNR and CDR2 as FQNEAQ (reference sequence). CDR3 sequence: CASSLTGGNEKLFF. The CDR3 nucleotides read TGTGCCAGCAGCTTAACAGGCGGTAATGAAAAACTGTTTTTT.

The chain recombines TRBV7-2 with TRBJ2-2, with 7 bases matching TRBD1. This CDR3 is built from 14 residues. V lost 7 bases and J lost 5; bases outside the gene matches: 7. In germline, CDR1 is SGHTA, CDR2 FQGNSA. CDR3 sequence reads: CASNQGVTTGELFF. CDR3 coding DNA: TGTGCCAGCAACCAGGGGGTGACGACCGGGGAGCTGTTTTTT.